This T cell receptor beta chain was captured in a study of cytomegalovirus exposure and HLA in healthy donors. Primers: 60 Vbeta forward and 13 Jbeta reverse. Sequencing used immunoSEQ multiplex PCR; TCRdb keeps in-frame clones, though not all of them. The data hold 95,000 to 100,000 clones, with roughly 80% observed a single time. Sequencing was performed on PBMCs. The sequence derives from a man between 60 and 75 years old in good health and CMV-seropositive.

The chain's CDR3 is CASGSGTYEQYF. The CDR3 bases are TGTGCCAGCGGGTCAGGCACCTACGAGCAGTACTTC. V gene TRBV2 combines with J gene TRBJ2-7; the D is unclear. This CDR3 spans 12 amino acids. Trimming removed 8 bases from V and 2 bases from J, with 10 bases in between. Looked up from germline, CDR1 is SNHLY and CDR2 is FYNNEI.